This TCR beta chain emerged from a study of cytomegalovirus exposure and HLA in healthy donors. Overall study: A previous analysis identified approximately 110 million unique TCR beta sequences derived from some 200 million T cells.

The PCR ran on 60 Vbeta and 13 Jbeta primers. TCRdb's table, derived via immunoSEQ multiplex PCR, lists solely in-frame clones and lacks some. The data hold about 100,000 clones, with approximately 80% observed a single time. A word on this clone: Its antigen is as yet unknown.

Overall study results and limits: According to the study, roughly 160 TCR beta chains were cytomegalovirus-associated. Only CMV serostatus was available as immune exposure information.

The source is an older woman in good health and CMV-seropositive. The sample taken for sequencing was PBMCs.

CDR3 DNA: TGTGCCAGCAGTCCATCGATACACTACGAGCAGTACTTC. Amino acid sequence: CASSPSIHYEQYF. The chain combines TRBV7-2 with TRBJ2-5; D not resolved. The J call may not be correct, given that the DNA end is closer to TRBJ2-7. This CDR3 is 13 amino acids long. Germline V gives CDR1 SGHTA, CDR2 FQGNSA.